This T cell receptor (beta chain) was identified during a study of shared clonotypes between healthy human individuals (TCRdb year 2020). Regarding the research as a whole: The cohort comprised two women and a few men aged 18 to 49 years. For each donor, CD4 naive and CD4 memory were each run on three plates, CD8 naive on two plates, and CD8 memory on one plate. Blood TCR repertoires of about 5 healthy adults were deeply sequenced to estimate repertoire size and the extent of clonotype sharing between individuals. Different laboratories and diverse techniques were used to prepare libraries and sequence TCR repertoires, to increase sequencing depth and limit assay-specific biases. Leukapheresis yielded between about 0.9 and 9 billion PBMCs per donor.

The CDR3 covers 13 residues, taking in both the cysteine and the phenylalanine. Kept here is only the CDR3 DNA, which spans 39 bases and is read in frame from base 1. Here V drops 3 bases and J drops 4 bases, and the junction holds 1 base not matched to any gene. CDR1 and CDR2, looked up from the germline V gene (reference sequence), are LNHDA and SQIVND. Beyond this particular receptor, the publication reports: Approximately 5% of naive CD4, more than 3% of naive CD8, 2% to 2.5% of memory CD4, and 0.35% to 0.4% of memory CD8 clonotypes were shared across a few donors. Because the study included only a small number of donors, the genetic and exposure-history diversity represented was limited. Compared with non-shared clonotypes, clonotypes shared by all four sorted-subset donors had higher generation probabilities. Sampling was restricted to blood, and TCR repertoires in tissues likely differ from the TCR repertoires found in blood. Based on pairwise subsampling, the degree of clonotype sharing among donors was expected to be affected by sequencing depth. Naive subsets generally had larger estimated clonotype richness than memory subsets did. Even with the large sequencing depth, rarefaction of the sorted-subset datasets indicated that sequencing was incomplete.

Using the deep immunoSEQ assay, TCR CDR3 regions were amplified from genomic DNA by multiplex PCR. For each cell subset, the extracted genomic DNA was distributed evenly across all wells of several immunoSEQ 96-well plates, and each plate served as one replicate. For sorted subsets, about 220 ng of genomic DNA, equivalent to around 29,000 T cell genomes, went into each replicate PCR. Purified libraries were quantified with a Qubit 3.0 fluorometer, sized on a Bioanalyzer 2100, and re-quantified with the KAPA Library Quantification kit. A separate single-read 150-cycle Illumina NextSeq 550 flow cell was used to sequence each immunoSEQ 96-well plate. In the original analysis: Because only junctional sequences without quality scores were contained in the immunoSEQ output, filtering matching that applied to full-length reads could not be performed. Sequences were annotated with PyIR, a Python wrapper for IgBLAST v1.9, and V/J genes and CDR3 were assigned using IMGT germline references. Reads were filtered out if the reads had weak V/J assignments (E-value above 1e-6), no CDR3, stop codons, out-of-frame junctions, or ambiguous translated residues. V3J clonotypes were defined as sequences sharing an identical inferred V gene, J gene, and CDR3 amino acid sequence. Percentage overlap between repertoires was computed as shared unique clonotypes divided by the size of the smaller repertoire. Repertoire richness was assessed with RTK rarefaction, the Chao1 estimator, and Recon v2.1 estimates of unobserved clonotypes. OLGA was used to compute generation probabilities for all TCRbeta clonotypes that the gDNA method yielded from a handful of donors. In its TCRdb copy, this immuneACCESS table keeps in-frame sequences only and misses some clones. Where compared with another copy, unresolved V genes explain less than half of these, and the others have no known cause. Clonal size and the V and J genes are those of that table, whereas D and trimming came from the DNA. The sample profile shows around 1,100,000 clones; about 72% of them were found once. The top ten hold almost 0.9% of the sample.

The donors were healthy, HIV-negative adults who had no recently reported acute infections or vaccinations. All donors were Caucasian adults living in Nashville, Tennessee, USA. Magnetic negative selection was used to enrich CD4+ T cells, after which naive cells were positively selected on CD45RA and the negative fraction became the memory subset. Blood was collected by leukapheresis, and PBMCs were isolated by Ficoll-Histopaque density gradient centrifugation and then cryopreserved in liquid nitrogen vapor phase. Analytical flow cytometry was used to check the purity and quantity of every magnetically sorted T cell population. From each sorted fraction, genomic DNA was isolated and quantified by UV absorbance on a Nanodrop 2000c. Concerning this clone: The antigen this receptor binds is unknown. No per-base quality is available; no much larger clone lies one base away.

This sequence was found in a man between 18 and 35 years old in good health. Some clones in this sample may be carry-over from other donors' samples. The receptor chain draws on TRBV19 and TRBJ1-2; 8 central bases correspond to TRBD1. The sample consisted of memory CD4+ T cells from PBMCs. The intended sense of this specimen's cell subset or site label: CD45RA-negative fraction. The CDR3 region: CASSMTGVYGYTF. The nucleotide sequence is TGTGCCAGTAGTATGACAGGGGTCTATGGCTACACCTTC. The CDR3, completed at both ends by the reference TRBV19 and TRBJ1-2 genes, gives the full variable domain DGGITQSPKYLFRKEGQNVTLSCEQNLNHDAMYWYRQDPGQGLRLIYYSQIVNDFQKGDIAEGYSVSREKKESFPLTVTSAQKNPTAFYLCASSMTGVYGYTFGSGTRLTVV.